This T cell receptor (beta chain) is drawn from a study of T cell responses to AZD1222 COVID-19 vaccine. There are 14 residues in the CDR3. Germline CDR1 is MNHEY and CDR2 is SMNVEV (reference sequence). The V gene lost 6 bases and the J gene lost 8 bases, with 19 bases spanning the gap. Using immunoSEQ multiplex PCR, the repertoire was profiled, and TCRdb retains in-frame clones only, with some absent. The sample holds more than 110,000 clones; 92% are singletons and the top ten take roughly 4%. This clone showed up just once. The chain couples TRBV27 to TRBJ1-2; D may be TRBD1 (6 bases). The source of this sequence is an adult in good health. Sequences were derived from peripheral blood, sampled on day 0 of AZD1222 vaccination. CDR3 residues: CASRPGGAKGGYTF. The CDR3 DNA reads as TGTGCCAGCAGGCCCGGGGGGGCGAAGGGGGGCTACACCTTC.